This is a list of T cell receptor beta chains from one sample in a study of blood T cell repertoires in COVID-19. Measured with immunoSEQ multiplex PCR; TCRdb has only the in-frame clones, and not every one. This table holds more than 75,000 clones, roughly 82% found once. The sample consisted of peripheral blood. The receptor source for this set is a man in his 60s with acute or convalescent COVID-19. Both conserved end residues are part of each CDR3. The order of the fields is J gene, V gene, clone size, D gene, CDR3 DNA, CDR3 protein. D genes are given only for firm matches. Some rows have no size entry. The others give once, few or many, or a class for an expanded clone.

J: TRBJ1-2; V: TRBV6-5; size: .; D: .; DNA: TGTGCCAGCAGGGACAGAAGGGGCTATGGCTACACCTTC; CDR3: CASRDRRGYGYTF
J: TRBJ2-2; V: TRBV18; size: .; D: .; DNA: TGTGCCAGCTCACCACCGGTGGTAGCTCCGACCGGGGAGCTGTTTTTT; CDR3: CASSPPVVAPTGELFF
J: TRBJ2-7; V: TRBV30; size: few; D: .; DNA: TGTGCCTGGAAGGGGTGGATGGACGAGCAGTACTTC; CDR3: CAWKGWMDEQYF
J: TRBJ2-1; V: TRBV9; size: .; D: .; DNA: TGTGCCAGCAGCGCAATTTCACAGGGTTACGATGAGCAGTTCTTC; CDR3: CASSAISQGYDEQFF
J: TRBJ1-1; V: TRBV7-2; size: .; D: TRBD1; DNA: TGTGCCAGCAGACAGGGGGCGAACACTGAAGCTTTCTTT; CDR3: CASRQGANTEAFF
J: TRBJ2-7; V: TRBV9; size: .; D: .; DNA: TGTGCCAGCAGCGTAGGCGCAGGCTACTCCTACGAGCAGTACTTC; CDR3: CASSVGAGYSYEQYF
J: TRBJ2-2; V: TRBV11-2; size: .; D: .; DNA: TGTGCCAGCAGCTCAGGACAGTTCGGCAGCTCGAACACCGGGGAGCTGTTTTTT; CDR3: CASSSGQFGSSNTGELFF
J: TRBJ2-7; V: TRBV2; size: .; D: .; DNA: TGTGCCACCCGGGGGGGGGACAGGGCCTACGAGCAGTACTTC; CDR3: CATRGGDRAYEQYF
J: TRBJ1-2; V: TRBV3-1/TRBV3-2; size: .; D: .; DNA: TGTGCCAGCAGCTCAAGGGGAAATGGCTACACCTTC; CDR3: CASSSRGNGYTF
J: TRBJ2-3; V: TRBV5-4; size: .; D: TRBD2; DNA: TGTGCCAGCAGCTTGAGGGGCGGGGGGGGATCAGATACGCAGTATTTT; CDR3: CASSLRGGGGSDTQYF
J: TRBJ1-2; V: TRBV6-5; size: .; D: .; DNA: TGTGCCAGCAGCCGAAACGGGGTAGCTAACTATGGCTACACCTTC; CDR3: CASSRNGVANYGYTF
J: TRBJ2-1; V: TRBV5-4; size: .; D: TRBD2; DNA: TGTGCCAGCAGTCATCCCAGCATGGGGGGGAGCTACAATGAGCAGTTCTTC; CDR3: CASSHPSMGGSYNEQFF
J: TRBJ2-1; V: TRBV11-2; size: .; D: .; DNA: TGTGCCAGCAGCACCTTAAGACAGAACAATGAGCAGTTCTTC; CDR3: CASSTLRQNNEQFF
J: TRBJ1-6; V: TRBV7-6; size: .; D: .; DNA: TGTGCCAGCAGCCCAAGACAAGGCCGGTCACCCCTCCACTTT; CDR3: CASSPRQGRSPLHF
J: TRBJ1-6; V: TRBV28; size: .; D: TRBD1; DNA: TGTGCCAGCAGTTTGTCACAGGGGAATTCACCCCTCCACTTT; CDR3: CASSLSQGNSPLHF
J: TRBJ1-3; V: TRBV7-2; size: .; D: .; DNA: TGTGCCAGCAGCCCGCGGACAAGTACGGGAAACACCATATATTTT; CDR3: CASSPRTSTGNTIYF
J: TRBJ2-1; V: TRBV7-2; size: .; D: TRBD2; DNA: TGTGCCAGCAGCCCGACGGCGGGGGGGGCCTACAATGAGCAGTTCTTC; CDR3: CASSPTAGGAYNEQFF
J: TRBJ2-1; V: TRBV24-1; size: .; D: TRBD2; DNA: TGTGCCACCAGTGATCCTACTAGCGGGGTTAATAATGAGCAGTTCTTC; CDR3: CATSDPTSGVNNEQFF
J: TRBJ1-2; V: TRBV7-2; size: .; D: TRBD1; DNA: TGTGCCAGCAGCTTGGGACAGGGTTGGGATGGCTACACCTTC; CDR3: CASSLGQGWDGYTF
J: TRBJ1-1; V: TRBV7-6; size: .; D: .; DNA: TGTGCCAGCAGCTTAGCGCAGGGATCCATGAACACTGAAGCTTTCTTT; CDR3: CASSLAQGSMNTEAFF
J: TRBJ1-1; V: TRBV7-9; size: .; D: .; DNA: TGTGCCAGCAGCAGCACCCTCCGGGACAAGAACACTGAAGCTTTCTTT; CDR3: CASSSTLRDKNTEAFF
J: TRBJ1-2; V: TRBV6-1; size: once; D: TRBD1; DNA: TGTGCCAGCAGTGAGGTCCCACAGGGGCGGTCTGGTGGCTACACCTTC; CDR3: CASSEVPQGRSGGYTF
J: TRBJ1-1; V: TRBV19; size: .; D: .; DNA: TGTGCCAGTAGTCCCCGGACAGAAAAGAACACTGAAGCTTTCTTT; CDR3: CASSPRTEKNTEAFF
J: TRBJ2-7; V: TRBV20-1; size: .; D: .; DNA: TGCAGTGCTAGTGCCCTTGGAGCGATCTCCTACGAGCAGTACTTC; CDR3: CSASALGAISYEQYF
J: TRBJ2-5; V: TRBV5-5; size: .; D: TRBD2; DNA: TGTGCCAGCAGCTTGGTAGCGGGGGGCCAAGAGACCCAGTACTTC; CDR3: CASSLVAGGQETQYF
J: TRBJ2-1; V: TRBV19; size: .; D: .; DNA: TGTGCCAGTAGTATACAGGGGCGATTGAATGAGCAGTTCTTC; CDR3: CASSIQGRLNEQFF
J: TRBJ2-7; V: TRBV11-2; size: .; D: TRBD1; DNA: TGTGCCAGCAGCACCAGGACAGGGGGCTCCTACAAGCAGTACTTC; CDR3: CASSTRTGGSYKQYF
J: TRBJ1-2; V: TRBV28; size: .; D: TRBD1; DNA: TGTGCCAGCAGCCCTCGTTACGGACAGGGGGCCTACTATGGCTACACCTTC; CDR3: CASSPRYGQGAYYGYTF
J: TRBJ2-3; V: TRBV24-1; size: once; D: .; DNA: TGTGCCACCAGTGATGCCACTAGCTCAGATACGCAGTATTTT; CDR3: CATSDATSSDTQYF
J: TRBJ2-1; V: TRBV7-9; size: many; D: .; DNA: TGTGCCAGCAGCCCCCCCCCGATCCGAACGGGCTACAATGAGCAGTTCTTC; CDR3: CASSPPPIRTGYNEQFF
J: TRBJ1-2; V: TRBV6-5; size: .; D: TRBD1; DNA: TGTGCCAGCAGTTACTTGGGACAGGCGTATGGCTACACCTTC; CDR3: CASSYLGQAYGYTF
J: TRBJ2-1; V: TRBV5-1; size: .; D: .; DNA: TGCGCCAGCAACCAGGGGAGCTACAATGAGCAGTTCTTC; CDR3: CASNQGSYNEQFF
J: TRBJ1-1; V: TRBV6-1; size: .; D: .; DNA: TGTGCCAGCAGTGAGCAGGGAGGGACTGAAGCTTTCTTT; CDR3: CASSEQGGTEAFF
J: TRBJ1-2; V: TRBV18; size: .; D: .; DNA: TGTGCCAGCTCACCACGGGACACCTATGGCTACACCTTC; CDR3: CASSPRDTYGYTF
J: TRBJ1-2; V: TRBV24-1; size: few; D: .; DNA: TGTGCCACCAGTGATTCCCAAAGACAGTCTGGCTACACCTTC; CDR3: CATSDSQRQSGYTF
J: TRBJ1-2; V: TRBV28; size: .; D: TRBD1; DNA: TGTGCCAGCAGTAGCATAGGGGGCGCGGCTGGCTACACCTTC; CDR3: CASSSIGGAAGYTF
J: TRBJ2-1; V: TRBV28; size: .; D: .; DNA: TGTGCCAGCAGTGGGAGCGGACCCCTAACCTACAATGAGCAGTTCTTC; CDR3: CASSGSGPLTYNEQFF
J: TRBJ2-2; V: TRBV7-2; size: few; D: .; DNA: TGTGCCAGCAGCTTCGGGGGCGGGGGCCTTAACACCGGGGAGCTGTTTTTT; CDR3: CASSFGGGGLNTGELFF
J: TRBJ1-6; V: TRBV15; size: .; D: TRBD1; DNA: TGTGCCACCAGTCTACAGGGGGGTAGCTCCTATAATTCACCCCTCCACTTT; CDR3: CATSLQGGSSYNSPLHF
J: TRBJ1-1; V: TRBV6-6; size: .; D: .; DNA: TGTGCCAGCATCTTCTCGGGAGGGGGGCTCACTGAAGCTTTCTTT; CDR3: CASIFSGGGLTEAFF
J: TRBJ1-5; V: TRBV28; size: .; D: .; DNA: TGTGCCAGCAGTTCCACTGAGGGTACCGGTTACAATCAGCCCCAGCATTTT; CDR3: CASSSTEGTGYNQPQHF
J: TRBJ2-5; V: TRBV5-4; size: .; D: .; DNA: TGTGCCAGCAGCCCGAGCCCGGACACCCAGAGGGAGACCCAGTACTTC; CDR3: CASSPSPDTQRETQYF
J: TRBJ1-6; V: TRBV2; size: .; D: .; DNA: TGTGCCACATCCCGGGAAGACTATAATTCACCCCTCCACTTT; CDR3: CATSREDYNSPLHF
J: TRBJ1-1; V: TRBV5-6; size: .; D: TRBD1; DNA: TGTGCCAGCAGCGGTACAGGGGCCCCTTGGAACACTGAAGCTTTCTTT; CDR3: CASSGTGAPWNTEAFF
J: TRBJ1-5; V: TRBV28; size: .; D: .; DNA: TGTGCCAGCAGACTTATCGGGGGAACGGCTCAGCCCCAGCATTTT; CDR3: CASRLIGGTAQPQHF
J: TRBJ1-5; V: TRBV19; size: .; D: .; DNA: TGTGCCAGCGGAAAGGACTACCAGCCCCAGCATTTT; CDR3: CASGKDYQPQHF